One sample yielded the 10 T cell receptor beta chains listed below, sequenced in a study of T-cell reconstitution after alpha-beta-depleted transplantation in children. Unique molecular identifiers were used to barcode this TCRbeta library. TCRdb re-called the PCR reads through MiXCR, storing one row per CDR3 protein. Among some 350,000 distinct CDR3 sequences listed, around 16% were seen once. The specimen comprised PBMCs, mostly from graft donor cells, sampled 360 days after TCRalphabeta/CD19-depleted stem cell transplant. The source of these receptors is a male patient aged 2-10 years who had a stem cell transplant for acute lymphoblastic leukemia, so the T cells may come from the graft donor.

This clonotype was seen at least ten times. The chain is built from TRBV13 and TRBJ2-7, with 8 bases lining up with TRBD2. Germline-derived CDR1 and CDR2 are PRHDT and FYEKMQ (reference sequence). J gave up 0 bases and V 5 bases, and 12 bases lay outside the gene matches. The CDR3 length is 17 residues. The CDR3 sequence: CASSAREGLYSSYEQYF. The CDR3 DNA sequence: TGTGCCAGCAGCGCCCGGGAGGGGCTGTACAGCTCCTACGAGCAGTACTTC.

This clonotype was seen only a few times. V usage is TRBV4-1 and J usage is TRBJ2-3; unclear D gene. The CDR3 consists of 13 residues. Germline V gene lookup returns CDR1 MGHRA and CDR2 YSYEKL. V was trimmed by 2 bases and J by 4 bases, leaving 7 bases between them. The CDR3 loop reads CASSQMTADTQYF. The CDR3 region has the DNA TGCGCCAGCAGCCAAATGACTGCAGATACGCAGTATTTT.

In its sample, this clonotype was seen a few times. This chain joins TRBV7-2 and TRBJ2-7; 8 nucleotides align to TRBD1. The CDR3 totals 15 residues. The germline V gene encodes CDR1 SGHTA and CDR2 FQGNSA. Trimming at V came to 5 bases and at J to 2 bases, leaving 8 bases not matched to a gene. The CDR3 reads CASSLTGQDPYEQYF. The CDR3 coding sequence is TGTGCCAGCAGCCTAACGGGACAGGATCCCTACGAGCAGTACTTC.

The chain joins TRBV11-1 to TRBJ2-1, with 9 bases fitting TRBD2. Germline V gene data show CDR1 as SGHAT and CDR2 as FQDESV (reference sequence). CDR3 size: 15 residues. Unmatched junction bases numbered 9, after V lost 5 bases and J lost 7 bases. The CDR3 region is CASSALGTSLNEQFF. In DNA form, the CDR3 reads TGTGCCAGCAGCGCTCTCGGGACTAGCCTGAATGAGCAGTTCTTC. Based on the CDR3 plus reference TRBV11-1 and TRBJ2-1, the full variable domain is EAEVAQSPRYKITEKSQAVAFWCDPISGHATLYWYRQILGQGPELLVQFQDESVVDDSQLPKDRFSAERLKGVDSTLKIQPAELGDSAMYLCASSALGTSLNEQFFGPGTRLTVL.

In its sample, this clonotype was seen once. The rearrangement joins TRBV5-6 to TRBJ2-5, with TRBD1 identical over 7 bases. Germline CDR1 and CDR2: SGHDT and YYEEEE. The CDR3 sequence is 14 residues long. V shed 4 bases, J shed 2 bases, and the junction held 5 bases outside the gene matches. The chain's CDR3 is CASSNGQEQETQYF. CDR3 nucleotides: TGTGCCAGCAGCAACGGACAGGAACAAGAGACCCAGTACTTC. Full variable domain (missing parts from reference TRBV5-6 and TRBJ2-5): DAGVTQSPTHLIKTRGQQVTLRCSPKSGHDTVSWYQQALGQGPQFIFQYYEEEERQRGNFPDRFSGHQFPNYSSELNVNALLLGDSALYLCASSNGQEQETQYFGPGTRLLVL.

This chain links TRBV4-2 with TRBJ2-3; 13 bases are a match to TRBD2. Germline V gene lookup returns CDR1 LGHNA and CDR2 YNFKEQ. This CDR3 is built from 19 residues. V lost 6 bases and J lost 1; bases outside the gene matches: 13. Here the CDR3 DNA reads TGTGCCAGCAGTGAAGCCGGGACTAGCGGGACCCCAGGCACAGATACGCAGTATTTT. This gives the protein CASSEAGTSGTPGTDTQYF.

The gene calls are TRBV5-1 and TRBJ2-3; no clear D. V was clipped by 4 bases and J by 2 bases, with 8 bases between them. The germline V gene has CDR1 SGHRS and CDR2 YFSETQ. This CDR3 comprises 13 residues. CDR3 sequence (DNA): TGCGCCAGCAGCCCTGCTCCCACAGATACGCAGTATTTT. This sequence encodes CASSPAPTDTQYF. Based on the CDR3 plus reference TRBV5-1 and TRBJ2-3, the full variable domain is KAGVTQTPRYLIKTRGQQVTLSCSPISGHRSVSWYQQTPGQGLQFLFEYFSETQRNKGNFPGRFSGRQFSNSRSEMNVSTLELGDSALYLCASSPAPTDTQYFGPGTRLTVL.

This chain connects TRBV7-2 to TRBJ2-7; 8 nucleotides match TRBD2. V lost 3 bases to trimming and J lost 2 bases; unmatched junction nucleotides: 9. The CDR3 is made up of 16 amino acids. CDR1 SGHTA and CDR2 FQGNSA come from the germline V gene. In nucleotides, the CDR3 is TGTGCCAGCAGCTTTTACGGGGCTAGCGGGCCCTACGAGCAGTACTTC. Protein sequence: CASSFYGASGPYEQYF.

This clonotype was picked up many times. The chain links TRBV4-3 to TRBJ1-2; D is uncertain. CDR3 length equals 14 residues. Trimming left V 1 base short and J 4 bases short, with 10 bases between. CDR1 is LGHNA, CDR2 YSLEER, per germline. CDR3 in amino acids: CASSQVGVSYGYTF. In DNA form, the CDR3 reads TGCGCCAGCAGCCAAGTCGGGGTTAGCTATGGCTACACCTTC.

The rearrangement joins TRBV19 to TRBJ2-7; 7 nucleotides line up with TRBD2. J lost 3 bases, V lost 7 bases, and 12 bases had no gene match. The CDR3 consists of 15 residues. Per the germline V gene, CDR1 is LNHDA and CDR2 is SQIVND (reference sequence). CDR3 sequence reads: CASTAISGGLYEQYF. The CDR3 DNA reads TGTGCCAGTACCGCTATATCGGGAGGACTCTACGAGCAGTACTTC.